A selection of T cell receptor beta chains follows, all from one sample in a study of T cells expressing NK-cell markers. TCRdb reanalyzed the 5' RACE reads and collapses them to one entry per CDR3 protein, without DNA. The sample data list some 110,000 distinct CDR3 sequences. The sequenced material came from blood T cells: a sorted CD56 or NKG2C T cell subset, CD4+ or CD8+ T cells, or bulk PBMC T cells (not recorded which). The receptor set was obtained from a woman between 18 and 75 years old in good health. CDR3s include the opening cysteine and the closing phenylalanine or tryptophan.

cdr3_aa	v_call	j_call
CASSELGTPQHF	TRBV6-1	TRBJ1-5
CASRTGTTASGANVLTF	TRBV18	TRBJ2-6
CASSYGGSKNIQYF	TRBV6-5	TRBJ2-4
CSARGLAGDPQETQYF	TRBV20-1	TRBJ2-5
CASTASPISYNEQFF	TRBV19	TRBJ2-1
CASSIGEQWNQPQHF	TRBV19	TRBJ1-5
CAWSILLNEQFF	TRBV30	TRBJ2-1
CATSEGPTYEQYF	TRBV24-1	TRBJ2-7
CASSGGAEPYEQYF	TRBV5-6	TRBJ2-7
CSARKYRVDEQFF	TRBV20-1	TRBJ2-1
CASSQGRGISYEQYF	TRBV4-2	TRBJ2-7
CASSQTLTGADEKLFF	TRBV4-1	TRBJ1-4
CASSLPLEGGEDTQYF	TRBV7-2	TRBJ2-3
CASTPATSSTDTQYF	TRBV27	TRBJ2-3
CASSLTSSYEQYF	TRBV5-1	TRBJ2-7
CASTQSGRSGELFF	TRBV12-3/TRBV12-4	TRBJ2-2
CASKGIGETQYF	TRBV19	TRBJ2-5
CATSPAAGELFF	TRBV15	TRBJ2-2
CASSVAPYISDLNYGYTF	TRBV9	TRBJ1-2
CAISYLASGDTQYF	TRBV6-2/TRBV6-3	TRBJ2-3